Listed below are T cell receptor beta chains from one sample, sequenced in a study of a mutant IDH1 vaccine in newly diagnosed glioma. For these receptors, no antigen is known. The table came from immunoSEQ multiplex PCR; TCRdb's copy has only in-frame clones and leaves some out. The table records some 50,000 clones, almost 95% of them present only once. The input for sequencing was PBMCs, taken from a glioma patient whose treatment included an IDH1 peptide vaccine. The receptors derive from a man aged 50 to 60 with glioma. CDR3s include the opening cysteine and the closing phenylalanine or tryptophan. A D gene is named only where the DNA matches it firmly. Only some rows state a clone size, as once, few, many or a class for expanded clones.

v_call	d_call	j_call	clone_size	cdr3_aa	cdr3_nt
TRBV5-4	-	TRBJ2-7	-	CASSLGREQYF	TGTGCCAGCAGCCTAGGTAGGGAGCAGTACTTC
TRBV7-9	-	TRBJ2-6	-	CASSPGKGTISGANVLTF	TGTGCCAGCAGCCCGGGAAAGGGTACCATCTCTGGGGCCAACGTCCTGACTTTC
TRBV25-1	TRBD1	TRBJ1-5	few	CASRRQGNGPQHF	TGTGCCAGCAGGCGACAGGGGAATGGGCCCCAGCATTTT
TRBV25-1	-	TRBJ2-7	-	CASQVTGVAYEQYF	TGTGCCAGCCAAGTGACAGGCGTCGCCTACGAGCAGTACTTC
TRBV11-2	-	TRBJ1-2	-	CASTRGARGYTF	TGTGCCAGCACTAGGGGGGCGCGGGGCTACACCTTC
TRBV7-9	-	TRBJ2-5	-	CASSLGAVMVETQYF	TGTGCCAGCAGCTTAGGGGCGGTCATGGTAGAGACCCAGTACTTC
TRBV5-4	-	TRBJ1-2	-	CASSLPLAGPYGYTF	TGTGCCAGCAGCTTGCCCCTCGCCGGTCCGTATGGCTACACCTTC
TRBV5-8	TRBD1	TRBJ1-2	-	CASSRGQEGYGYTF	TGTGCCAGCAGTCGAGGACAGGAGGGCTATGGCTACACCTTC
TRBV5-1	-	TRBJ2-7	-	CASSLDPGNNYEQYF	TGCGCCAGCAGCTTGGACCCGGGGAACAACTACGAGCAGTACTTC
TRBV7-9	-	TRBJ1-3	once	CASSLTGNTIYF	TGTGCCAGCAGCTTAACAGGAAACACCATATATTTT
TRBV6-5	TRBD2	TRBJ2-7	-	CASSSRLAGRDEQYF	TGTGCCAGCAGTTCGAGACTAGCGGGCAGGGACGAGCAGTACTTC
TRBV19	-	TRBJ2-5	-	CASSIGWLEETQYF	TGTGCCAGTAGTATCGGGTGGCTAGAAGAGACCCAGTACTTC
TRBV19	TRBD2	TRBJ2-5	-	CASSNGLAGGETQYF	TGTGCCAGTAGCAACGGACTAGCGGGAGGTGAGACCCAGTACTTC
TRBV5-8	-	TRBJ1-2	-	CASSPKGGGIYGYTF	TGTGCCAGCAGCCCAAAAGGAGGGGGGATCTATGGCTACACCTTC
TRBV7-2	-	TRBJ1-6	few	CASRWPGERSPLHF	TGTGCCAGCAGATGGCCGGGGGAAAGATCACCCCTCCACTTT
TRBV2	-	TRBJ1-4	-	CASREWGRGTNEKLFF	TGTGCCAGCAGAGAATGGGGGAGAGGAACTAATGAAAAACTGTTTTTT
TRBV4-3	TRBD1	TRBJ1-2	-	CASSQPDRGQVGYTF	TGCGCCAGCAGCCAACCGGACAGGGGGCAGGTTGGCTACACCTTC
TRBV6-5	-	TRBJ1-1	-	CASSWRGEAFF	TGTGCCAGCAGTTGGAGGGGGGAAGCTTTCTTT
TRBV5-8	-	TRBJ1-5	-	CASSLGQVSNQPQHF	TGTGCCAGCAGCTTGGGACAGGTTAGCAATCAGCCCCAGCATTTT
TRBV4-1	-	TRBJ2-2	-	CASSQPPGGTANTGELFF	TGCGCCAGCAGCCAACCACCGGGGGGGACAGCGAACACCGGGGAGCTGTTTTTT
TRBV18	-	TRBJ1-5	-	CASSPSRGENQPQHF	TGTGCCAGCTCTCCTAGTCGGGGAGAAAATCAGCCCCAGCATTTT
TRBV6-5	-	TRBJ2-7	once	CASSRGPGAYEQYF	TGTGCCAGCAGCCGGGGACCAGGGGCCTACGAGCAGTACTTC
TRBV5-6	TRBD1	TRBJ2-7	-	CASRPGTGAYEQYF	TGTGCCAGCAGACCCGGGACAGGGGCCTACGAGCAGTACTTC
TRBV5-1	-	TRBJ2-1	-	CASSWTGGIAGGNEQFF	TGCGCCAGCAGCTGGACAGGGGGAATAGCGGGAGGCAATGAGCAGTTCTTC
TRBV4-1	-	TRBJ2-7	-	CASSQALPGGASYEQYF	TGCGCCAGCAGCCAAGCCCTCCCCGGGGGCGCCTCCTACGAGCAGTACTTC
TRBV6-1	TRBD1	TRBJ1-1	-	CASSSTGGITEAFF	TGTGCCAGCAGTTCGACAGGGGGCATCACTGAAGCTTTCTTT
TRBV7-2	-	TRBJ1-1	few	CASSYQQGRGTEAFF	TGTGCCAGCAGCTACCAACAGGGTAGGGGCACTGAAGCTTTCTTT
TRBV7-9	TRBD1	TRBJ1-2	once	CASSRQGGYGYTF	TGTGCCAGCAGCCGACAGGGGGGCTATGGCTACACCTTC
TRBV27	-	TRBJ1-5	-	CASSYGTSSNQPQHF	TGTGCCAGCAGTTATGGGACCTCTAGCAATCAGCCCCAGCATTTT
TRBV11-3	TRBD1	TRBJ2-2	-	CASSGMSWAGGPSNTGELFF	TGTGCCAGCAGCGGAATGTCGTGGGCAGGGGGCCCCTCGAACACCGGGGAGCTGTTTTTT
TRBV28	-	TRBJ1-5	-	CASSRVAGVGIRNQPQHF	TGTGCCAGCAGCCGAGTGGCAGGCGTCGGGATCCGCAATCAGCCCCAGCATTTT
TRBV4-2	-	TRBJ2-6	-	CASSQDIGSGANVLTF	TGTGCCAGCAGCCAAGATATTGGGTCTGGGGCCAACGTCCTGACTTTC
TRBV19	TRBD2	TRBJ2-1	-	CASSIKLALYSYNEQFF	TGTGCCAGTAGTATTAAACTAGCGCTATACTCCTACAATGAGCAGTTCTTC
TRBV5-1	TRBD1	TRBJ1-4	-	CASSRDGQGGEKLFF	TGCGCCAGCAGCCGCGACGGACAGGGCGGGGAAAAACTGTTTTTT
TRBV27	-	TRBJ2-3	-	CASSLIERDTQYF	TGTGCCAGCAGTTTAATAGAACGAGATACGCAGTATTTT
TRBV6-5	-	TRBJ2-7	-	CASSYSRGGEQYF	TGTGCCAGCAGTTACTCCAGAGGGGGCGAGCAGTACTTC
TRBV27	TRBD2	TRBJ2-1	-	CASGTSGGPYNEQFF	TGTGCCAGCGGGACTAGCGGGGGGCCGTACAATGAGCAGTTCTTC
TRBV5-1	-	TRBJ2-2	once	CASRGLVTNTGELFF	TGCGCCAGCAGGGGTCTAGTGACGAACACCGGGGAGCTGTTTTTT
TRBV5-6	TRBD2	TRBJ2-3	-	CASRAGLASGDTQYF	TGTGCCAGCCGCGCGGGACTAGCGTCGGGAGATACGCAGTATTTT
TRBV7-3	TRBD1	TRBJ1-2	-	CASSRDREGYTF	TGTGCCAGCAGCCGGGACAGGGAGGGCTACACCTTC
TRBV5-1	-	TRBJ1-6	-	CASSLGERSSPLHF	TGCGCCAGCAGCTTGGGGGAAAGGAGCTCACCCCTCCACTTT